This TCR beta chain is drawn from a study of regulatory T cells in long-lasting Graves disease (dated by TCRdb to the early 2020s). Regarding the research as a whole: In the newly diagnosed Graves' disease group, patients had been taking antithyroid drugs for less than 3 months. This study used TCR sequencing and RNA sequencing of peripheral blood to compare persistent Graves' disease patients against newly diagnosed Graves' disease patients. TCR sequencing covered about 13 persistent and roughly 20 newly diagnosed Graves' disease patients, around 35 samples in total. The study was conducted in China and was registered as a clinical trial.

In the paper's terms, the time point label means: newly diagnosed GD, antithyroid drugs for less than 3 months. For both TCR sequencing and RNA sequencing, RNA was extracted from PBMCs using TRIzol. The diagnosis of Graves' disease followed American Thyroid Association guidelines. Patients were recruited from an endocrinology department in Xi'an, China. Each patient gave roughly 8.4 milliliters of peripheral blood, collected in an EDTA anticoagulant tube. PBMCs were isolated by Ficoll Paque Plus density gradient separation without further T cell sorting. An Agilent 2100 Bioanalyzer and agarose gel were used to assess RNA quality, and a NanoDrop 2000 was used to measure RNA concentration. V is cut back by 9 bases and J by 4 bases, with 8 bases in the junction unmatched. Looking up the germline V gene (reference sequence) yields CDR1 SEHNR and CDR2 FQNEAQ. Its CDR3 holds 15 amino acids, cysteine through phenylalanine. Only CDR3 DNA is held: 45 bases, read in frame from base 1.

Receptors were amplified or captured by multiplex PCR. Sequencing relied on an Illumina HiSeq 4000. TCR beta libraries were built with iRepertoire HTBI primers and Arm-PCR amplification of CDR3 regions. Before sequencing, the PCR products went through gel purification. As for how the authors treated the data: A total of 62 TRBV and 14 TRBJ segments were identified across samples and were used for gene usage analysis of CDR3 amino acid clonotypes. Filtered high-quality paired reads were merged into contigs using COPE and FqMerger. Contigs were aligned with BLAST to IMGT TRBV, TRBD and TRBJ reference genes, and CDR3 was defined per IMGT. Highly expanded clones were defined as clonotypes with a frequency above 0.1%. Shannon entropy served as the measure of repertoire diversity, while the Gini coefficient captured V-J evenness. Clonotypes shared by more than one individual were considered public. TCRdb reanalyzed the raw reads on its own, using fastp at Q25 for trimming and MiXCR for clone calling, and kept in-frame beta chains. When rows share a CDR3 protein, they turn into one entry using the most common DNA and genes. In this record, the V and J calls reflect TCRdb's handling and not the investigators' own analysis. The sample data list about 450,000 distinct CDR3 sequences, and about a sixth of these were observed just once. The ten largest clones take up around 10% of the sample.

Paper-wide results and their limitations: Persistent disease showed preferential use of TRBV28, TRBJ1-2 and TRBJ2-5, whereas newly diagnosed disease favored TRBV20-1 and TRBJ2-1. Peripheral blood alone was examined, since thyroid tissue, which constituted the primary lesion, could not be accessed. Persistent patients shared more public clonotypes among themselves (fewer than 3,000) than newly diagnosed patients did (nearly 1,000). Compared with newly diagnosed patients, patients with persistent Graves' disease had lower TCR Shannon entropy and fewer highly expanded clones, which suggests clonal expansion. Sequencing and analysis were restricted to the TCR beta chain. The authors acknowledged the small sample size as a limitation that may reduce accuracy.

This clonotype was observed a handful of times. Its antigen specificity is not known. Base-call qualities are not available, and no considerably larger clone is one nucleotide away. This sample also appeared in a second study, on T cells in Graves' hyperthyroidism and ophthalmopathy. The other study reports the following: Stable Graves' hyperthyroidism was defined as the absence of progression to ophthalmopathy over 18 months of follow-up. Hyperthyroidism patients were aged 18 to 65 years and newly diagnosed, with disease duration of less than 2 months. Any patient with an uncontrolled infection, another autoimmune disease, pregnancy or lactation was excluded. Diagnoses were based on clinical symptoms, serum thyroxine and TRAb, thyroid ultrasound and orbital computed tomography. The TCR CDR3 was subjected to a first round of RT-PCR using the HTBI primer set and the Qiagen OneStep RT-PCR kit. Most expanded thyroid clonotypes (frequency above 0.001) were also detected in blood, suggesting blood repertoires may reflect thyroid immune responses. In cross-validation, a model built on a 13 V-J signature told ophthalmopathy apart from stable hyperthyroidism with over 85% sensitivity and around 84% specificity, and in testing the same model reached 80%/75%. In validation, the model predicted progression to ophthalmopathy with around 71% sensitivity and 72% to 85% specificity, a median of 6.5 months before onset. To identify TCR V-J signatures that set the groups apart, the researchers used a discovery cohort of 100 patients, made up of around 42 with Graves' ophthalmopathy and 57 with stable Graves' hyperthyroidism. Whether ophthalmopathy could be predicted prospectively was tested in an independent validation cohort made up of approximately 19 hyperthyroidism patients plus 17 patients who later progressed to ophthalmopathy. For training and testing, the 100 patients in the discovery cohort were randomly divided in a 7:3 ratio. In roughly six Graves' hyperthyroidism patients, the study also compared T-cell repertoires from thyroid tissue with T-cell repertoires from blood. Once sampling was done, hyperthyroidism patients were given methimazole at a starting dose of 30 mg daily, whereas ophthalmopathy patients were given high-dose intravenous methylprednisolone. A second multiplex PCR round built the libraries, followed by size selection and purification. Paired-end sequencing of the libraries was performed with 100 bp reads on an Illumina HiSeq2000. SOAPnuke was used to process the raw data, removing reads that contained adapters or uncalled bases, had a mean Phred below 15, or lacked an exact match to the constant primer or identifier. COPE v1.2.5 was used to merge high-quality paired reads, and clonotypes were defined as unique nucleotide sequences. MiTCR v1.1 was used to align the clonotypes against IMGT TRBV, TRBD and TRBJ reference segments. Analysis was restricted to V-J combinations with a frequency above 0.0001, which covered 98% to 99.2% of repertoires. A TCS score was defined as the ratio between F50 (clonal expansion) and ExV (chaos), using BLOSUM62-based TCRdist between CDR3 peptides within each V-J. Welch's t-statistics and random forest reduced roughly 500 V-J features to 10 to 15, which were used in a naive Bayes classifier (R e1071). Sample size was not statistically predetermined, and investigators were not blinded to group allocation. The paper reports TCR Vbeta CDR3 sequencing of about 140 peripheral blood samples: 40 or so ophthalmopathy, fewer than 80 hyperthyroidism and 17 progressor patients.

The V and J segments used are TRBV7-9 and TRBJ2-2, with TRBD2 identical over 10 junction bases. Sequenced here: peripheral blood mononuclear cells (PBMCs), sampled at new diagnosis, from a patient treated with antithyroid drugs. The sequence was collected from a woman aged 30 to 39 with Graves disease. Donor details come from another sample of the same person, matched by shared clones. The sequence in DNA is TGTGCCAGAGGACTAGCGGCGCAGGGCACCGGGGAGCTGTTTTTT. Its amino acids are CARGLAAQGTGELFF.